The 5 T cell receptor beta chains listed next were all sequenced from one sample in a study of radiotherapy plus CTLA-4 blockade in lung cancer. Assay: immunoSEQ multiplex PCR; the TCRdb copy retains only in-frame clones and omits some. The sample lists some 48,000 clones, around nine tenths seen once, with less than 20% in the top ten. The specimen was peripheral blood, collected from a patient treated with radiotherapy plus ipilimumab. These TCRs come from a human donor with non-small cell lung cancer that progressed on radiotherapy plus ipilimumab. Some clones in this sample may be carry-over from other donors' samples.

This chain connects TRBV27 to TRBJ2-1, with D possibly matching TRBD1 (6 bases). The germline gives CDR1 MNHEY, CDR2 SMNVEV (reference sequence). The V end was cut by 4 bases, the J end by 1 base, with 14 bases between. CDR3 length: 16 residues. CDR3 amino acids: CASSYLFRGSYNEQFF. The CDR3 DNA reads TGTGCCAGCAGTTACTTATTCAGGGGTTCCTACAATGAGCAGTTCTTC.

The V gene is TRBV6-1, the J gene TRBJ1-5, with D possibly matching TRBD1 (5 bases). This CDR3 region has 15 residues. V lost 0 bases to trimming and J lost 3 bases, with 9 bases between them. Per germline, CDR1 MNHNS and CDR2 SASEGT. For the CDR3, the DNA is TGTGCCAGCAGTGAAGCGCCAGGACACAATCAGCCCCAGCATTTT. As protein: CASSEAPGHNQPQHF.

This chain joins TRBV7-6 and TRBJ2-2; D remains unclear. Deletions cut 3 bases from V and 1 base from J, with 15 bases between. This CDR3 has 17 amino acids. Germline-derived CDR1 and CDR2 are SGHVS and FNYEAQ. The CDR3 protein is CASSFFQSHLNTGELFF. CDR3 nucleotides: TGTGCCAGCAGCTTTTTCCAAAGTCACTTGAACACCGGGGAGCTGTTTTTT.

CDR3 amino acids: CASSQGEAQGARNGYTF. The CDR3 DNA reads as TGTGCCAGCAGCCAAGGTGAAGCCCAGGGGGCGCGAAATGGCTACACCTTC. This chain connects TRBV14 to TRBJ1-2, with 8 bases identical to TRBD1. Per the germline V gene, CDR1 is SGHDN and CDR2 is FVKESK. The CDR3 contains 17 residues. J was trimmed by 6 bases and V by 1 base; bases with no gene match: 13.

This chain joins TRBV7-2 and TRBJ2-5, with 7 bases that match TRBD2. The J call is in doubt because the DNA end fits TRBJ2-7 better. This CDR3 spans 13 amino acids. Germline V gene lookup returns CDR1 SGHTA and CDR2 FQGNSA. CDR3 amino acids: CASSLGGGYEQYF. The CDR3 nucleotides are TGTGCCAGCAGCTTAGGGGGGGGCTACGAGCAGTACTTC.